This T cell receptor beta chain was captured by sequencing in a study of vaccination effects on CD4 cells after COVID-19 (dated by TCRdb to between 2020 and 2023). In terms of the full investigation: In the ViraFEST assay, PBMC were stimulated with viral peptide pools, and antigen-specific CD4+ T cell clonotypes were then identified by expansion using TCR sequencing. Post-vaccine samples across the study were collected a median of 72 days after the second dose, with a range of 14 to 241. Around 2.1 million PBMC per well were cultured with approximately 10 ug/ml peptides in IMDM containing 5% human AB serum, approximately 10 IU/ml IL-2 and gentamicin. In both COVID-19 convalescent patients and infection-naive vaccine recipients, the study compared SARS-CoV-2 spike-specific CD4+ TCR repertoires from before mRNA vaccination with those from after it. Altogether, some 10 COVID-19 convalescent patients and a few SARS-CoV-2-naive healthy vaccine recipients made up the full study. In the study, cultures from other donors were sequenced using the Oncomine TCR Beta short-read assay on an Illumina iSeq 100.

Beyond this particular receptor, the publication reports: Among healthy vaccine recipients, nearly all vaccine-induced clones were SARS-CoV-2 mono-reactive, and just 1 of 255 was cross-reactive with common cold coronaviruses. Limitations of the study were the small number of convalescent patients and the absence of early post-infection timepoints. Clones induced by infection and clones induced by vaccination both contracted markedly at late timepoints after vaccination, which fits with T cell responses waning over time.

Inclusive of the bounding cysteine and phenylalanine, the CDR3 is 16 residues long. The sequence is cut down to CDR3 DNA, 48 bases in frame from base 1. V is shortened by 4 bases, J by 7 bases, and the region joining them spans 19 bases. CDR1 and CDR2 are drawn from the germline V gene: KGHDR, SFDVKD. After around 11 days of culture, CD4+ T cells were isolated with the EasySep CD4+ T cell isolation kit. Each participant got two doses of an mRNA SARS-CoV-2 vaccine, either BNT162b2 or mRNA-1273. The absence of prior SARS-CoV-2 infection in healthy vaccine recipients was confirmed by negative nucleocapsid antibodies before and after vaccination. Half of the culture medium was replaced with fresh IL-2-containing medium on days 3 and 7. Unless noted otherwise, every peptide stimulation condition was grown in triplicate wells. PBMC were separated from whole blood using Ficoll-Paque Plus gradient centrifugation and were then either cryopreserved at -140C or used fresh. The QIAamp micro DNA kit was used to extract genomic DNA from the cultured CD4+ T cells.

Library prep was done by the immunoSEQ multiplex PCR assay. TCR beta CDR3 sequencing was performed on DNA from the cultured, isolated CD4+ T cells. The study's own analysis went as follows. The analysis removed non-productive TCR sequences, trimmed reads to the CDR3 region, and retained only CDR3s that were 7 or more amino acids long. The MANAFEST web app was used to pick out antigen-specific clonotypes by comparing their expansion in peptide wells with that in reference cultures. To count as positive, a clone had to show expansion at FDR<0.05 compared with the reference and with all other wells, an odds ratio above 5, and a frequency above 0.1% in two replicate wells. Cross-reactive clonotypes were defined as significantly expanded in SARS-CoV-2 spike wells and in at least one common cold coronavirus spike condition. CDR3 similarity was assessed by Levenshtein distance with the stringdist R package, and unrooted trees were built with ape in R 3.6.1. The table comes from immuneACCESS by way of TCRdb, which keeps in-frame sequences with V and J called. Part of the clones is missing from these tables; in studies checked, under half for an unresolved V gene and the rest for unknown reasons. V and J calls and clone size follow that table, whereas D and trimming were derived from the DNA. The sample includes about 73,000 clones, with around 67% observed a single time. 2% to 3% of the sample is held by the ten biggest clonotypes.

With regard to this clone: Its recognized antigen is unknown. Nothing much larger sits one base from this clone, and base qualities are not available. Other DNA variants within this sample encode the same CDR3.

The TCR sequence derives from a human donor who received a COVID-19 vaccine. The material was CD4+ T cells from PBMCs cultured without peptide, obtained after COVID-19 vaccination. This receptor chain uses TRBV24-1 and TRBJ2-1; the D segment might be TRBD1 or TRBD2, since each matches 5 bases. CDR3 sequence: CATSDHGGGAGNEQFF. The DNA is TGTGCCACCAGTGACCATGGGGGTGGGGCGGGTAATGAGCAGTTCTTC.